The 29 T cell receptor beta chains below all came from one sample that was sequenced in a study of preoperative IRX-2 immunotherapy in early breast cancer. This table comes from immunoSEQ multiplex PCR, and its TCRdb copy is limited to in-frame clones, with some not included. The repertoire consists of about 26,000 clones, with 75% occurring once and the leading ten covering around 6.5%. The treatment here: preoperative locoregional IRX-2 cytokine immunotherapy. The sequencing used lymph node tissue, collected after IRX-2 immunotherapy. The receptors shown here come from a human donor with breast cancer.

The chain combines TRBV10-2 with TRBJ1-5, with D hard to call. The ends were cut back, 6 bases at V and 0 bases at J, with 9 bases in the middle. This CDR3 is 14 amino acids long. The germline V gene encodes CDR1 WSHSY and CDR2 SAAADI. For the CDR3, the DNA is TGCGCCAGCAGCTCCTCACCTAGCAATCAGCCCCAGCATTTT. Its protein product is CASSSSPSNQPQHF.

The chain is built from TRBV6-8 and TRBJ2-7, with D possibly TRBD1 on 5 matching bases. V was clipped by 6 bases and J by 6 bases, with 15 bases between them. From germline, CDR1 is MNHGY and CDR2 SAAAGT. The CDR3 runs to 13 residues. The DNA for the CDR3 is TGTGCCAGCAGCCACAACGGTGGGGCCGAGCAGTACTTC. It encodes CASSHNGGAEQYF.

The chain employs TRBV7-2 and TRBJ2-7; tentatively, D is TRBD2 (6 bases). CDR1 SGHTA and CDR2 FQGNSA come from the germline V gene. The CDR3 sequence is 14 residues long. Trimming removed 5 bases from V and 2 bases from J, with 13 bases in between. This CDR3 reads CASSLGAGPYEQYF. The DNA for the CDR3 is TGTGCCAGCAGCCTCGGAGCGGGTCCCTACGAGCAGTACTTC.

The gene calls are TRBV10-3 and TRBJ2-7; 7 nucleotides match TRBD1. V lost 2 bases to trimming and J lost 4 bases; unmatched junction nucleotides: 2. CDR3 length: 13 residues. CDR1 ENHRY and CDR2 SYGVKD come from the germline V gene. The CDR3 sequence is CAISEGRGYEQYF. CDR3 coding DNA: TGTGCCATCAGTGAGGGCAGGGGGTACGAGCAGTACTTC.

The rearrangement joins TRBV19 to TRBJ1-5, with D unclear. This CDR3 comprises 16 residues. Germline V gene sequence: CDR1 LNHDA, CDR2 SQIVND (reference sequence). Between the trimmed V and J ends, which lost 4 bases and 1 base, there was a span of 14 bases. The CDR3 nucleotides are TGTGCCAGTAGTAACCGGGGTACGAAGAGCAATCAGCCCCAGCATTTT. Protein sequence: CASSNRGTKSNQPQHF.

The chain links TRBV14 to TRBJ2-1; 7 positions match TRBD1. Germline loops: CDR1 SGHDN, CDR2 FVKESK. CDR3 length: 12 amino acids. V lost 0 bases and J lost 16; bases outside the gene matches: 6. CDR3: CASSQDLDRRFF. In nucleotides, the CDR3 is TGTGCCAGCAGCCAAGACCTGGACAGGCGTTTCTTC.

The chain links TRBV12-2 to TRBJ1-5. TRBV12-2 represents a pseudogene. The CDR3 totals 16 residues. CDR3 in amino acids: CATKSQGEGGNQPQHF. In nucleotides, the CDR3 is TGTGCCACCAAAAGTCAGGGGGAGGGGGGCAATCAGCCCCAGCATTTT.

In nucleotides, the CDR3 is TGTGCCAGCAGTTCCGTACCCCGGGAGACCCAGTACTTC. Its translation is CASSSVPRETQYF. The genes are TRBV28 and TRBJ2-5, with D uncertain. The CDR3 length is 13 residues. V lost 4 bases, J lost 5 bases, and 11 bases lay in between. CDR1 is MDHEN and CDR2 is SYDVKM in the germline V gene.

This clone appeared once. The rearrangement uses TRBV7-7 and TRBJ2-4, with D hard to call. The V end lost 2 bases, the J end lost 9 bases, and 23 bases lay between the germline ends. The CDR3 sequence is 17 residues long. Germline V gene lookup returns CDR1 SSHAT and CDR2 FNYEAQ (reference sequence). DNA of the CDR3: TGTGCCAGCAGCTTAAGCCTTTCGACCCTAGGTGGTGGCATTCAGTACTTC. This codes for CASSLSLSTLGGGIQYF.

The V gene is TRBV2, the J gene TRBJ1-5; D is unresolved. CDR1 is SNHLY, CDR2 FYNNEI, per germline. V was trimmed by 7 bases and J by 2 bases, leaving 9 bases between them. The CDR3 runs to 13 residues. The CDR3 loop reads CASTGDGNQPQHF. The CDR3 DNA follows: TGTGCCAGCACCGGGGATGGCAATCAGCCCCAGCATTTT.

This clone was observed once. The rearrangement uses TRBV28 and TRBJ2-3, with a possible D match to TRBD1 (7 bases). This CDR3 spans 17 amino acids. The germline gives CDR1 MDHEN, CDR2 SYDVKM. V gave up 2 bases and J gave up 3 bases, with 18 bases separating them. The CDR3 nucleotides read TGTGCCAGCAGTTTAGGGTCAGGACAGGAGGGAACAGATACGCAGTATTTT. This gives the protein CASSLGSGQEGTDTQYF.

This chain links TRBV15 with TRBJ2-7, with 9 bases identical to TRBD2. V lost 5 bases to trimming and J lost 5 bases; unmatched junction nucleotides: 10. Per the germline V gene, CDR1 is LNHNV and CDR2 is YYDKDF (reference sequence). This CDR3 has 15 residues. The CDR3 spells CATSGRRLAVHEQYF. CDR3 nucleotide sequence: TGTGCCACCAGCGGCCGGAGACTAGCGGTGCACGAGCAGTACTTC.

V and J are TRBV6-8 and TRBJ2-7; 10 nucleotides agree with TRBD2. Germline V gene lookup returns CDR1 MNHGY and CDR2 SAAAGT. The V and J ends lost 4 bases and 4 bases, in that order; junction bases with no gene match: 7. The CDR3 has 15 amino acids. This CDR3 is CASSSPLAGRYEQYF. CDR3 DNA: TGTGCCAGCAGTTCGCCACTAGCGGGGAGGTACGAGCAGTACTTC.

The CDR3 reads CASGLGEQDSYLYGYTF. The CDR3 DNA reads TGTGCTAGTGGTTTAGGGGAGCAGGACTCATACCTCTATGGCTACACCTTC. This sequence joins TRBV12-5 and TRBJ1-2; TRBD1 is a possible D gene (5 bases). Germline-derived CDR1 and CDR2 are LGHNT and FRNRAP. V shed 3 bases and J shed 4 bases, with 21 bases lying between them. CDR3 length: 17 amino acids.

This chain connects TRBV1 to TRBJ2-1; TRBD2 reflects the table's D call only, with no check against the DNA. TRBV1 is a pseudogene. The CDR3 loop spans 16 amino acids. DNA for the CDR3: TGCGCCAGCAGCCAGACCCCTAGCGGGACCTACAATGAGCAGTTCTTC. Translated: CASSQTPSGTYNEQFF.

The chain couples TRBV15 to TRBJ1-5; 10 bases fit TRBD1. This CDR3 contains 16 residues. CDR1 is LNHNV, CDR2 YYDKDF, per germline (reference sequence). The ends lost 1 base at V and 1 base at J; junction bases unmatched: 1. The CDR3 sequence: CATSRGQGASNQPQHF. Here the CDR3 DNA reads TGTGCCACCAGCAGAGGACAGGGGGCGAGCAATCAGCCCCAGCATTTT. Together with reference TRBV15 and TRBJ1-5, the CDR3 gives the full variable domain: DAMVIQNPRYQVTQFGKPVTLSCSQTLNHNVMYWYQQKSSQAPKLLFHYYDKDFNNEADTPDNFQSRRPNTSFCFLDIRSPGLGDTAMYLCATSRGQGASNQPQHFGDGTRLSIL.

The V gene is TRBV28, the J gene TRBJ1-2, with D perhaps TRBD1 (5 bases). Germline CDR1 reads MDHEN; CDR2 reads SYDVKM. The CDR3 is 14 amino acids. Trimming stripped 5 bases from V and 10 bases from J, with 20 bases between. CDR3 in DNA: TGTGCCAGCAGTCCTTTACGCAGGGTCGGAGACTACACCTTC. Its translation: CASSPLRRVGDYTF.

In nucleotides, the CDR3 is TGCGCCAGCAGCAAGGGACTAGCGGGAGAGTTGGATACGCAGTATTTT. This codes for CASSKGLAGELDTQYF. The chain uses TRBV5-1 and TRBJ2-3; TRBD2 matches at 14 bases. CDR1 SGHRS and CDR2 YFSETQ come from the germline V gene. V trimming: 4 bases; J trimming: 6 bases; junction bases outside the gene matches: 7. This CDR3 is built from 16 residues.

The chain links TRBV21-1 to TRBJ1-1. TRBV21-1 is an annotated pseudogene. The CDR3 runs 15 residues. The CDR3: CASSLEVERNTEAFF. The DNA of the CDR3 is TGTGCCAGCAGCTTGGAAGTGGAGCGGAACACTGAAGCTTTCTTT.

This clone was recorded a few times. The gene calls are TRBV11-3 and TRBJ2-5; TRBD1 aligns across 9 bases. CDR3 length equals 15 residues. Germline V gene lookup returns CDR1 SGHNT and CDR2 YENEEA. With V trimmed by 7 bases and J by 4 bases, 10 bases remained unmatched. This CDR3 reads CASTQSADRGETQYF. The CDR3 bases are TGTGCCAGCACCCAGTCGGCGGACAGGGGAGAGACCCAGTACTTC.

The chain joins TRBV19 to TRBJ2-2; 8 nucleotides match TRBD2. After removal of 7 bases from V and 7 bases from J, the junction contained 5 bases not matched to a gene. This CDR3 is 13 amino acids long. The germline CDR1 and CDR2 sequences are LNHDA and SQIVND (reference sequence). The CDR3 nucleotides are TGTGCCAGTAAGCGTAGCGGGAACGGGGAGCTGTTTTTT. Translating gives CASKRSGNGELFF. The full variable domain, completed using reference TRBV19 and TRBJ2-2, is DGGITQSPKYLFRKEGQNVTLSCEQNLNHDAMYWYRQDPGQGLRLIYYSQIVNDFQKGDIAEGYSVSREKKESFPLTVTSAQKNPTAFYLCASKRSGNGELFFGEGSRLTVL.

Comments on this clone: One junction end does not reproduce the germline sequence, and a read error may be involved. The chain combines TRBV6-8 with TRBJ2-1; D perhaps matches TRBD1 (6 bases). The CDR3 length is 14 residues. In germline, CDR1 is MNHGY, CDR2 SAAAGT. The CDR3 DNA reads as TGTGCCATCAGTTGGACAGCCACCTACAATGAGCAGTTCTTC. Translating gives CAISWTATYNEQFF.

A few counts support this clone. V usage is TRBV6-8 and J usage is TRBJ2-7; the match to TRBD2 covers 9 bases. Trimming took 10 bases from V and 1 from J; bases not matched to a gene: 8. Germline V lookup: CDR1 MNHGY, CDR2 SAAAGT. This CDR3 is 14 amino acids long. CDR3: CAINPSGKSYEQYF. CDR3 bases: TGTGCCATCAACCCTAGCGGGAAATCCTACGAGCAGTACTTC.

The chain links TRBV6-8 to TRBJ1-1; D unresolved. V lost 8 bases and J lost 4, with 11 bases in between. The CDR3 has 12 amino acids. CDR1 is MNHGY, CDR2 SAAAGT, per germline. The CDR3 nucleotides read TGTGCCAGCTTTTGGTCCTCCACTGAAGCTTTCTTT. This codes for CASFWSSTEAFF.

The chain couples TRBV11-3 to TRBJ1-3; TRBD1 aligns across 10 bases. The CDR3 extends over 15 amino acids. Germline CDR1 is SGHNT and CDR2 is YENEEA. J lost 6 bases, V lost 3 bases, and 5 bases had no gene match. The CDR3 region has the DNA TGTGCCAGCAGCTTGGGACAGGGGAGTAAAAACACCATATATTTT. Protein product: CASSLGQGSKNTIYF. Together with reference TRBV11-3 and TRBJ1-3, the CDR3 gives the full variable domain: EAGVVQSPRYKIIEKKQPVAFWCNPISGHNTLYWYLQNLGQGPELLIRYENEEAVDDSQLPKDRFSAERLKGVDSTLKIQPAELGDSAVYLCASSLGQGSKNTIYFGEGSWLTVV.

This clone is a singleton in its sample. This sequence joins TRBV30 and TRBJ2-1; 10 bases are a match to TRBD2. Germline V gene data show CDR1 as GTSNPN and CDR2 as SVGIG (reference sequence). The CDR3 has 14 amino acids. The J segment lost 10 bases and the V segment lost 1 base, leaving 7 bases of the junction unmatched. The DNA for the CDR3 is TGTGCCTGGAGTGGTCTAGCGGGGGAGGGGGAGCAGTTCTTC. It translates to CAWSGLAGEGEQFF.

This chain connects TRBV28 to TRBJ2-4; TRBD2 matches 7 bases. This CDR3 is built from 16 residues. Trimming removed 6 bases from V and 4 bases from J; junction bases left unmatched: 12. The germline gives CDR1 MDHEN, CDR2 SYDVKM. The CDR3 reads CASRTQGGSTKNIQYF. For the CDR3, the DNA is TGTGCCAGCAGAACTCAGGGCGGGAGTACTAAAAACATTCAGTACTTC. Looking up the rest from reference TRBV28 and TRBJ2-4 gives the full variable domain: DVKVTQSSRYLVKRTGEKVFLECVQDMDHENMFWYRQDPGLGLRLIYFSYDVKMKEKGDIPEGYSVSREKKERFSLILESASTNQTSMYLCASRTQGGSTKNIQYFGAGTRLSVL.

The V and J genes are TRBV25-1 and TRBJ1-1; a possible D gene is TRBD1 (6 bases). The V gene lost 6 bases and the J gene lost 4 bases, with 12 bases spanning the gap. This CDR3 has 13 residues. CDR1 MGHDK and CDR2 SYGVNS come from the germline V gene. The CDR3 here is CASSGRGITEAFF. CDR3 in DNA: TGTGCCAGCAGCGGTAGGGGGATCACTGAAGCTTTCTTT. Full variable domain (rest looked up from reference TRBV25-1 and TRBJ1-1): EADIYQTPRYLVIGTGKKITLECSQTMGHDKMYWYQQDPGMELHLIHYSYGVNSTEKGDLSSESTVSRIRTEHFPLTLESARPSHTSQYLCASSGRGITEAFFGQGTRLTVV.

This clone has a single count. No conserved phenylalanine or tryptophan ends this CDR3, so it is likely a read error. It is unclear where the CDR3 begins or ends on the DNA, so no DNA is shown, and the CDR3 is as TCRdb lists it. The CDR3 protein is CASSQSGTGHTAG. This sequence joins TRBV23-1 and TRBJ2-7; the DNA was not compared with TRBD1, the D call given in the table. TRBV23-1 qualifies as an ORF whose function is uncertain. The CDR3 spans 13 residues, counting both ends.